This T cell receptor beta chain was documented in a study of response to subunit inactivated influenza vaccine. This clonotype was seen a few times. Germline V gene sequence: CDR1 SGHTA, CDR2 FQGNSA. The length of the CDR3 is 14 residues. V was clipped by 5 bases and J by 3 bases; unmatched bases: 5. TCRdb called the RT-PCR reads again in MiXCR, with one record for every CDR3 protein. The sample lists just under 550,000 distinct CDR3 sequences, roughly 25% occurring once. These data were also reused for a study on T cells expressing NK-cell markers. That study adds: With UMIs, 5'RACE template switching was used to make TCR beta cDNA. Investigators obtained TCR beta repertoires from sorted CD3+CD56+NKG2C+, CD3+CD56+NKG2C- and CD3+CD56-NKG2C+ T cells. One of eight sequenced donors was HCMV-seronegative; the other seven were seropositive. Dominant NKG2C+ clonotypes in six donors made up roughly 1.0-7.0% of CD8+ T cells.

This receptor was taken from a man aged 45 to 65 who received an inactivated influenza vaccine. The sequencing here drew on CD4+ T cells sorted from PBMCs, taken 11 to 12 days after vaccination. The chain couples TRBV7-2 to TRBJ2-3; TRBD2 aligns across 7 bases. CDR3 in amino acids: CASSRTRETDTQYF. The CDR3 region has the DNA TGTGCCAGCAGCCGGACTAGAGAAACAGATACGCAGTATTTT.